A selection of T cell receptor beta chains follows, all from one sample in a study of patients and donors after allogeneic stem cell transplantation. In TCRdb, the RT-PCR reads were re-called with MiXCR into one record per CDR3 protein. Among a few hundred thousand distinct CDR3 sequences listed, about 38% were seen once. Material: blood, either unsorted or a sorted T cell fraction (not recorded which). Receptor source: a human donor who was either an allogeneic HSCT recipient or a stem cell or donor lymphocyte infusion donor (not recorded which). It is not recorded whose cells these are; they may come from a transplant donor. Both conserved end residues are part of each CDR3. Fields, in order: D gene, clone size, V gene, J gene, CDR3 DNA, CDR3 protein. D genes are given only for firm matches. The size entry is marked missing in some rows and otherwise reads once, few, many or a size class.

d_gene: -
abundance: few
v_gene: TRBV7-3
j_gene: TRBJ2-2
CDR3nt: TGTGCCAGCAGCTTAAGGGGCGGGGAGCTGTTTTTT
CDR3aa: CASSLRGGELFF

d_gene: -
abundance: many
v_gene: TRBV6-6
j_gene: TRBJ1-3
CDR3nt: TGTGCCAGCAGTTCCCGGTTTCGAAGCTCTGGAAACACCATATATTTT
CDR3aa: CASSSRFRSSGNTIYF

d_gene: TRBD2
abundance: -
v_gene: TRBV15
j_gene: TRBJ2-3
CDR3nt: TGTGCCACCAGCAGAGTGACGGGGGGGCTGGTAGATACGCAGTATTTT
CDR3aa: CATSRVTGGLVDTQYF

d_gene: -
abundance: -
v_gene: TRBV6-1
j_gene: TRBJ1-1
CDR3nt: TGTGCCAGCAGTGAAGCCGACAGCACTGAAGCTTTCTTT
CDR3aa: CASSEADSTEAFF

d_gene: TRBD1
abundance: -
v_gene: TRBV6-5
j_gene: TRBJ1-2
CDR3nt: TGTGCCAGCAGTTGGGGAGGGGGCGATGGCTACACCTTC
CDR3aa: CASSWGGGDGYTF

d_gene: -
abundance: few
v_gene: TRBV6-2/TRBV6-3
j_gene: TRBJ1-1
CDR3nt: TGTGCCAGCAGTTACTACACTGAAGCTTTCTTT
CDR3aa: CASSYYTEAFF

d_gene: -
abundance: -
v_gene: TRBV20-1
j_gene: TRBJ2-6
CDR3nt: TGCAGTGCCGATCCTCTCGGACATCGCTCTGGGGCCAACGTCCTGACTTTC
CDR3aa: CSADPLGHRSGANVLTF

d_gene: TRBD1
abundance: -
v_gene: TRBV5-1
j_gene: TRBJ2-7
CDR3nt: TGCGCCAGCAGCTTGGGTGACAGGGTTTCCTACGAGCAGTACTTC
CDR3aa: CASSLGDRVSYEQYF

d_gene: TRBD1
abundance: few
v_gene: TRBV12-3/TRBV12-4
j_gene: TRBJ1-5
CDR3nt: TGTGCCAGCAGCTCCGACAGGGGGCTAGGTCCGCCCCAGCATTTT
CDR3aa: CASSSDRGLGPPQHF

d_gene: -
abundance: -
v_gene: TRBV5-1
j_gene: TRBJ1-3
CDR3nt: TGCGCCAGCAACCAAGATGGACCTGGAAACACCATATATTTT
CDR3aa: CASNQDGPGNTIYF

d_gene: -
abundance: few
v_gene: TRBV5-1
j_gene: TRBJ1-1
CDR3nt: TGCGCCAGCAGCTTGGCAGGTCGCCGTGTGAACACTGAAGCTTTCTTT
CDR3aa: CASSLAGRRVNTEAFF

d_gene: TRBD2
abundance: once
v_gene: TRBV7-3
j_gene: TRBJ2-1
CDR3nt: TGTGCCAGCAGCCTTACCCCTCGCGGGGGAGGCTCCTACAATGAGCAGTTCTTC
CDR3aa: CASSLTPRGGGSYNEQFF

d_gene: -
abundance: few
v_gene: TRBV4-2
j_gene: TRBJ1-2
CDR3nt: TGTGCCAGCAGCCAAGGCTATGAGGGGGGCTACACCTTC
CDR3aa: CASSQGYEGGYTF

d_gene: -
abundance: -
v_gene: TRBV7-9
j_gene: TRBJ2-2
CDR3nt: TGTGCCAGCAGCTTTCCTCTGGTTATAGACACCGGGGAGCTGTTTTTT
CDR3aa: CASSFPLVIDTGELFF

d_gene: TRBD1
abundance: -
v_gene: TRBV4-1
j_gene: TRBJ1-2
CDR3nt: TGCGCCAGCAGCCAGGGACAGGGGGTGGGCGTTGGCTATGGCTACACCTTC
CDR3aa: CASSQGQGVGVGYGYTF

d_gene: TRBD1
abundance: few
v_gene: TRBV20-1
j_gene: TRBJ1-5
CDR3nt: TGCAGTGCTCTCACAGGGGGGTCAAATCAGCCCCAGCATTTT
CDR3aa: CSALTGGSNQPQHF

d_gene: TRBD2
abundance: -
v_gene: TRBV25-1
j_gene: TRBJ2-1
CDR3nt: TGTGCCAGCAGTTGGAGACTAGCGGGGTTGGATGAGCAGTTCTTC
CDR3aa: CASSWRLAGLDEQFF

d_gene: TRBD1
abundance: -
v_gene: TRBV12-3/TRBV12-4
j_gene: TRBJ1-1
CDR3nt: TGTGCCAGCAGTCCAGGGGGCAGGAGTAGAACTGAAGCTTTCTTT
CDR3aa: CASSPGGRSRTEAFF

d_gene: -
abundance: -
v_gene: TRBV4-1
j_gene: TRBJ1-2
CDR3nt: TGCGCCAGCAGCCAACCAAGACGCTCAGGGATCTATGGCTACACCTTC
CDR3aa: CASSQPRRSGIYGYTF

d_gene: TRBD1
abundance: -
v_gene: TRBV5-1
j_gene: TRBJ1-1
CDR3nt: TGCGCCAGCAGCTTACGGACAGGGGGCCTGGTCACTGAAGCTTTCTTT
CDR3aa: CASSLRTGGLVTEAFF

d_gene: TRBD2
abundance: -
v_gene: TRBV4-2
j_gene: TRBJ2-1
CDR3nt: TGTGCCAGCAGCCAAGTGGGACTAGCGTCCGATGAGCAGTTCTTC
CDR3aa: CASSQVGLASDEQFF

d_gene: -
abundance: -
v_gene: TRBV5-5
j_gene: TRBJ1-4
CDR3nt: TGTGCCAGCAGCTTGATCGACCCCAGGGAAAAACTGTTTTTT
CDR3aa: CASSLIDPREKLFF

d_gene: -
abundance: few
v_gene: TRBV10-3
j_gene: TRBJ1-2
CDR3nt: TGTGCAACCCGTGAGATCTATGGCTACACCTTC
CDR3aa: CATREIYGYTF

d_gene: -
abundance: many
v_gene: TRBV28
j_gene: TRBJ1-2
CDR3nt: TGTGCCAGCAGTTTGCAGAGCCTCTATGGCTACACCTTC
CDR3aa: CASSLQSLYGYTF

d_gene: TRBD2
abundance: -
v_gene: TRBV6-6
j_gene: TRBJ2-7
CDR3nt: TGTGCCAGCAGTTCGACTAGCGGGGCCACGGGGCAGTACTTC
CDR3aa: CASSSTSGATGQYF

d_gene: -
abundance: once
v_gene: TRBV28
j_gene: TRBJ2-1
CDR3nt: TGTGCCAGCAGTTTAGATAGCGCGGAGGACCAGTTCTTC
CDR3aa: CASSLDSAEDQFF

d_gene: -
abundance: -
v_gene: TRBV6-2/TRBV6-3
j_gene: TRBJ2-5
CDR3nt: TGTGCCAGCAGGTCAGGGCCCCGACAAGAGACCCAGTACTTC
CDR3aa: CASRSGPRQETQYF

d_gene: TRBD1
abundance: -
v_gene: TRBV3-1
j_gene: TRBJ1-1
CDR3nt: TGTGCCAGCAGCGAAGTCCGGGGAGGGGGCTGGAACACTGAAGCTTTCTTT
CDR3aa: CASSEVRGGGWNTEAFF

d_gene: TRBD1
abundance: -
v_gene: TRBV5-1
j_gene: TRBJ1-2
CDR3nt: TGCGCCAGCAGCATCGGACAGGGGAATGGCTACACCTTC
CDR3aa: CASSIGQGNGYTF

d_gene: -
abundance: -
v_gene: TRBV6-6
j_gene: TRBJ1-1
CDR3nt: TGTGCCAGCAGTTACCTGACGGGGGGGACTGAAGCTTTCTTT
CDR3aa: CASSYLTGGTEAFF

d_gene: -
abundance: -
v_gene: TRBV5-1
j_gene: TRBJ2-2
CDR3nt: TGCGCCAGCAGCCCGGCTAGCGAATCAACCGGGGAGCTGTTTTTT
CDR3aa: CASSPASESTGELFF

d_gene: TRBD1
abundance: -
v_gene: TRBV11-2
j_gene: TRBJ2-3
CDR3nt: TGTGCCAGCAGCTTAGGGTCAGGGGGAGTGGATACGCAGTATTTT
CDR3aa: CASSLGSGGVDTQYF

d_gene: -
abundance: -
v_gene: TRBV7-2
j_gene: TRBJ1-1
CDR3nt: TGTGCCAGCAGCTTAGTAGCTTGGGCTCAAAAAGCGAGAACTGAAGCTTTCTTT
CDR3aa: CASSLVAWAQKARTEAFF

d_gene: -
abundance: few
v_gene: TRBV12-3/TRBV12-4
j_gene: TRBJ1-2
CDR3nt: TGTGCCAGCAGTTTAAAAAGGGTAGCTGATGGCTACACCTTC
CDR3aa: CASSLKRVADGYTF

d_gene: -
abundance: few
v_gene: TRBV25-1
j_gene: TRBJ1-6
CDR3nt: TGTGCCAGCACTCAGGGAAGCGCCTATAATTCACCCCTCCACTTT
CDR3aa: CASTQGSAYNSPLHF